Below, one T cell receptor (beta chain) is given with its context. This clone was detected only a few times. Its antigen has not been determined. Per-nucleotide qualities are absent, and no much larger clonotype sits a single base away. This entry is derived from a study of PD-1 blockade in classical Hodgkin lymphoma (dated by TCRdb to 2020 to 2022). Context from the whole study: Nivolumab dosing was 3 mg/kg intravenously every 2 weeks, continuing until either disease progression or unacceptable toxicity. To define a peripheral blood immune signature of response to PD-1 blockade in classical Hodgkin lymphoma, the study combined TCR beta sequencing with CyTOF.

Study-level results and caveats: Lower diversity was observed in patients in whom nivolumab was started less than 1 year after ASCT, and these patients were excluded from later analyses so that confounding by immune reconstitution would be avoided. By C4D1, a significant rise was seen in CD4+ TCR diversity but not in CD8+ TCR diversity (p=0.0027 vs p=0.16), and the rise was most apparent among complete responders (p=0.02). Trial patients achieving complete response had baseline diversity similar to newly diagnosed patients, whereas partial responders and progressors had significantly lower diversity. The study covered only a single clinical trial cohort, and the causes of the repertoire differences, possibly disease activity or prior therapy, were still not defined. Baseline TCR diversity was reported to be lower in newly diagnosed patients than in healthy donors, and even lower in relapsed/refractory patients.

The time point label on this specimen signifies: cycle 2 day 1 (C2D1) of nivolumab. Relapse after autologous stem cell transplantation had occurred in all trial patients, and cohorts A, B and C were distinguished by prior brentuximab vedotin exposure. The trial cohort was composed of around 60 patients with relapsed/refractory classical Hodgkin lymphoma, for whom complete response, partial response or progressive disease was recorded as best overall response. Single-agent nivolumab was administered to trial patients in the multi-cohort phase II CheckMate 205 trial. An independent review committee assessed best overall response by applying the 2007 International Working Group response criteria. Trial PBMCs were collected just before the start of nivolumab (C1D1) and during therapy at cycle 2 day 1 and cycle 4 day 1. After peripheral blood was drawn into 8 mL Vacutainer Cell Preparation Tubes, PBMCs were isolated by centrifugation and then cryopreserved.

Genomic DNA was extracted with the Qiagen DNeasy kit from unsorted PBMCs and from negatively selected CD4+ and CD8+ fractions. TCR beta CDR3 regions were subjected to amplification by immunoSEQ multiplex PCR with primers that anneal to V and J segments. Amplification bias was minimized using a synthetic immune receptor repertoire, and residual bias was removed computationally after sequencing. In the paper's pipeline: Repertoire diversity was quantified as the Shannon entropy index using custom Python scripts. Unsorted, CD4+ and CD8+ repertoires were analyzed separately, except in combined analyses where CD4+ and CD8+ sequences were merged in silico. A clone counted as expanded when the clone's frequency after treatment rose at least 2-fold relative to C1D1, and clones undetected at baseline were given a pseudocount of 0.5. Clones with 0 or 1 copy at C1D1 were classified as singleton clones, and clones with 2 or more copies were classified as non-singleton clones. Clones expanded in unsorted samples were assigned a CD4+, CD8+ or unknown annotation through matching of protein sequences in sorted samples from the same patient. Wilcoxon tests on paired samples were used to test diversity changes from C1D1 to C4D1. Imported from immuneACCESS, the table was reduced by TCRdb to in-frame sequences with V and J called. These copies leave out some clones; in studies compared against another copy, an unresolved V gene accounts for under half, and the cause of the remainder is not known. V, J and clone size reflect that table, while D and trimming were determined from the DNA. For this sample there are around 150,000 clones; just under 80% appear just once. The ten largest account for 7.5% to 10% of the sample.

The sequences come from peripheral blood mononuclear cells (PBMCs), collected before the second cycle of nivolumab. The clonotype originates from a human donor with classical Hodgkin lymphoma.

The CDR3 region: CASSSTVYEQYF. The DNA reads TGTGCCAGCAGTTCGACGGTGTACGAGCAGTACTTC. This receptor chain uses TRBV5-5 and TRBJ2-7; there is no confident call for the D gene. From a lookup of the germline V gene (reference sequence), CDR1 and CDR2 are SGHKS and YYEKEE. Spanning cysteine to phenylalanine, the CDR3 consists of 12 amino acids. Just the 36-base CDR3 DNA is kept, in frame starting at base 1. The junction carries 10 bases between V and J, which are trimmed by 5 bases and 4 bases respectively.